Below, 7 T cell receptor beta chains from the same sample are listed, as sequenced in a study of cytomegalovirus exposure and HLA in healthy donors. The primer mix had 60 Vbeta and 13 Jbeta primers. The data were produced by immunoSEQ multiplex PCR, yet TCRdb's version contains in-frame clones alone and is incomplete. The table lists 110,000 to 150,000 clones, 75% to 85% of them singletons. The sequenced sample was PBMCs. The receptors shown here come from a middle-aged man in good health and CMV-seronegative.

The CDR3 DNA reads TGCGCCAGCAGCCAAGCAGCGGTTAGCACAGATACGCAGTATTTT. It codes for CASSQAAVSTDTQYF. The V call is TRBV4-3, the J call TRBJ2-3; D is perhaps TRBD2 (5 bases). Germline lookup yields CDR1 LGHNA and CDR2 YSLEER. This CDR3 region has 15 residues. Trimming stripped 1 base from V and 0 bases from J, with 8 bases between.

J is TRBJ2-1 and V is TRBV9, with 10 bases fitting TRBD2. The CDR3 has 17 amino acids. The germline CDR1 and CDR2 sequences are SGDLS and YYNGEE. V gave up 0 bases and J gave up 3 bases; unmatched junction bases: 6. The CDR3 here is CASSVDLAGGIYNEQFF. The CDR3 nucleotides read TGTGCCAGCAGCGTAGATTTAGCGGGGGGCATCTACAATGAGCAGTTCTTC.

CDR3 region: CASSGSTTGYGYTF. The CDR3 coding sequence is TGTGCCAGCAGTGGCTCCACGACGGGGTATGGCTACACCTTC. The V gene is TRBV6-1, the J gene TRBJ1-2; no reliable D call. The V end lost 4 bases, the J end lost 5 bases, and 14 bases lay between the germline ends. From germline, CDR1 is MNHNS and CDR2 SASEGT. The CDR3 spans 14 residues.

The genes are TRBV5-1 and TRBJ2-2, with 8 bases that match TRBD2. The CDR3 contains 15 residues. Trimming removed 5 bases from V and 4 bases from J; junction bases left unmatched: 7. Germline values: CDR1 SGHRS, CDR2 YFSETQ. The DNA for the CDR3 is TGCGCCAGCAGAAACTTCGCGGGAGGCACCGGGGAGCTGTTTTTT. Its translation: CASRNFAGGTGELFF. The complete variable domain, with remaining parts taken from reference TRBV5-1 and TRBJ2-2, reads KAGVTQTPRYLIKTRGQQVTLSCSPISGHRSVSWYQQTPGQGLQFLFEYFSETQRNKGNFPGRFSGRQFSNSRSEMNVSTLELGDSALYLCASRNFAGGTGELFFGEGSRLTVL.

V and J are TRBV4-1 and TRBJ1-2; possible D gene TRBD1, 6 bases. The CDR3 extends over 12 amino acids. CDR1 is MGHRA, CDR2 YSYEKL, per germline. V lost 5 bases to trimming and J lost 9 bases, with 13 bases between them. The CDR3 loop reads CASSFQTGSYTF. The CDR3 coding sequence is TGCGCCAGCAGCTTCCAGACAGGCAGCTACACCTTC.

This clone is a singleton in its sample. This chain uses TRBV12-5 with TRBJ1-2, with D hard to call. The V end was cut by 1 base, the J end by 0 bases, with 3 bases between. The CDR3 covers 13 residues. The V gene's germline CDR1 is LGHNT and CDR2 FRNRAP. The CDR3 is CASGLATNYGYTF. Here the CDR3 DNA reads TGTGCTAGTGGTTTGGCCACTAACTATGGCTACACCTTC.

V and J are TRBV27 and TRBJ2-5; TRBD2 aligns across 8 bases. Germline trimming cut 2 bases from V and 5 bases from J; bases unmatched to any gene: 10. This CDR3 is 16 amino acids long. Germline V gene sequence: CDR1 MNHEY, CDR2 SMNVEV (reference sequence). The CDR3 region is CASSLRPGLGRETQYF. Written as DNA, the CDR3 is TGTGCCAGCAGTTTAAGGCCGGGACTAGGACGCGAGACCCAGTACTTC.